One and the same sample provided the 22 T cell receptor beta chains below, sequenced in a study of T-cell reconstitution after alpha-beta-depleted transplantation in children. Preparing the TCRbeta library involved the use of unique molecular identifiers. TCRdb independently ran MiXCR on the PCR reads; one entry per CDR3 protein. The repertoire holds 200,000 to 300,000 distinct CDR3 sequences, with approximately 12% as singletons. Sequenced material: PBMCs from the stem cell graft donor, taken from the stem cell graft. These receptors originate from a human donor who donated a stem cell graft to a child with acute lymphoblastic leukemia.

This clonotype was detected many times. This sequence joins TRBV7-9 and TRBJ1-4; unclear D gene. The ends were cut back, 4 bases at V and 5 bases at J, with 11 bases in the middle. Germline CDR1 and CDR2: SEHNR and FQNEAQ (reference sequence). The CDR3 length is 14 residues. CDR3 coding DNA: TGTGCCAGCAGCTCACCCTCGGTGAATGAAAAACTGTTTTTT. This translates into CASSSPSVNEKLFF.

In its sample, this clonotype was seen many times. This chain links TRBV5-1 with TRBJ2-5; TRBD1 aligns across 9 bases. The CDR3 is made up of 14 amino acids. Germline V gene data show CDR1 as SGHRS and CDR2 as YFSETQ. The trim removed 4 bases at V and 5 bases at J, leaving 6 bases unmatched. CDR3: CASSVGTGSETQYF. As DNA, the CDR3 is TGCGCCAGCAGCGTTGGGACAGGGAGTGAGACCCAGTACTTC.

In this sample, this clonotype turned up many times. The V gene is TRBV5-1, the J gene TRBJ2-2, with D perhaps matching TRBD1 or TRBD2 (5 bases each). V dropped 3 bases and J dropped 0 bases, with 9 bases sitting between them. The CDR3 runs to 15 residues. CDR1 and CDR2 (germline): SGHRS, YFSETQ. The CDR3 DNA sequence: TGCGCCAGCAGCTCGGGACGGGCGAACACCGGGGAGCTGTTTTTT. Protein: CASSSGRANTGELFF.

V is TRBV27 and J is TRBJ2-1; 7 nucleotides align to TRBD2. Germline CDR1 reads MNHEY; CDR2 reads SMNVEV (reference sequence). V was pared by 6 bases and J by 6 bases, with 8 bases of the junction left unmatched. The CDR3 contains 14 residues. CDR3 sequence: CASSISGVGNEQFF. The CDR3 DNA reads TGTGCCAGCAGCATCAGCGGGGTTGGCAATGAGCAGTTCTTC.

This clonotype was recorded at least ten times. The CDR3 spells CASSQGGEVDTQYF. The CDR3 DNA follows: TGCGCCAGCAGCCAAGGGGGAGAAGTAGATACGCAGTATTTT. The chain recombines TRBV4-1 with TRBJ2-3, with a weak D call TRBD2 (5 bases). The CDR3 consists of 14 residues. The V and J ends lost 1 base and 5 bases respectively, with 10 bases between them. Germline lookup yields CDR1 MGHRA and CDR2 YSYEKL.

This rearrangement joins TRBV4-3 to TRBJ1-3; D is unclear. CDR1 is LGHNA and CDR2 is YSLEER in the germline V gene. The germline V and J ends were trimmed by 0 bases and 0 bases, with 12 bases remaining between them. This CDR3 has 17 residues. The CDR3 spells CASSQDHPAFSGNTIYF. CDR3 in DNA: TGCGCCAGCAGCCAAGATCATCCAGCCTTCTCTGGAAACACCATATATTTT.

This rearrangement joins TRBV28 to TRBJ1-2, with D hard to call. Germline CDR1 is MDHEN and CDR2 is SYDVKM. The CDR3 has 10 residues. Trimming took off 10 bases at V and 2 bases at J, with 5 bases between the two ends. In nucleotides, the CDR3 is TGTGCCACCAAGAACTATGGCTACACCTTC. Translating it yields CATKNYGYTF.

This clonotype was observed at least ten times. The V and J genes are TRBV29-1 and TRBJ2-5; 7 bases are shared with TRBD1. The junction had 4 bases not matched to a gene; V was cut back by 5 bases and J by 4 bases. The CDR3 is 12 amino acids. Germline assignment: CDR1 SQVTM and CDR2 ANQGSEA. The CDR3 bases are TGCAGCGTTCGACAGGGAAGAGAGACCCAGTACTTC. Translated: CSVRQGRETQYF.

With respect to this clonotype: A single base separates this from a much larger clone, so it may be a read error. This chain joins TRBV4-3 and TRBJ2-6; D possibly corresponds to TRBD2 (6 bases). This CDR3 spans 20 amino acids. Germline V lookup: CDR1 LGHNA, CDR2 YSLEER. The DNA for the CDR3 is TGCGCCAGCAGCCAAGCGACTACCGGGAGTCGTGCATCTGGGGCCAACGGCCTGACTTTC. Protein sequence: CASSQATTGSRASGANGLTF.

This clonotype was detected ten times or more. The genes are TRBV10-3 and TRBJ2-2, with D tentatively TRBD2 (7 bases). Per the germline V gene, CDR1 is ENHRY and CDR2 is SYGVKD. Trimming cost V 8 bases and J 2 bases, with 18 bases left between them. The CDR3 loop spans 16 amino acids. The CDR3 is CAIGSGGQINTGELFF. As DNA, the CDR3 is TGTGCCATCGGTTCGGGGGGCCAGATAAACACCGGGGAGCTGTTTTTT.

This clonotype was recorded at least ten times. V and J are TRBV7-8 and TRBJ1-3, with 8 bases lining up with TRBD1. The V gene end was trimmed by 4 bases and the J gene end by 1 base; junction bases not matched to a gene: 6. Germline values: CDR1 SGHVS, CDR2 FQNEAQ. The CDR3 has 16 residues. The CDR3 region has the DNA TGTGCCAGCAGCTCGGACAGGGTGGTATCTGGAAACACCATATATTTT. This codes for CASSSDRVVSGNTIYF.

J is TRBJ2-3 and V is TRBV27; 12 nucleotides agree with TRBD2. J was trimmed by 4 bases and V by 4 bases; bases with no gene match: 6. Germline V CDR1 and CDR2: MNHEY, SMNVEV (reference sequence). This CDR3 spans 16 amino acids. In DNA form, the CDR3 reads TGTGCCAGCAGTTCCTGGACTAGCGGGGCACCAGATACGCAGTATTTT. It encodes CASSSWTSGAPDTQYF.

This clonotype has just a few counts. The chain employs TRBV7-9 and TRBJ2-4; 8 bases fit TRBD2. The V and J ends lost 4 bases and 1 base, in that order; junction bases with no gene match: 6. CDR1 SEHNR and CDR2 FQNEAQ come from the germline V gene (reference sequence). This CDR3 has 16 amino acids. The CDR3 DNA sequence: TGTGCCAGCAGCTCGATTCGACTAGCGGCCAAAAACATTCAGTACTTC. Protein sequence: CASSSIRLAAKNIQYF.

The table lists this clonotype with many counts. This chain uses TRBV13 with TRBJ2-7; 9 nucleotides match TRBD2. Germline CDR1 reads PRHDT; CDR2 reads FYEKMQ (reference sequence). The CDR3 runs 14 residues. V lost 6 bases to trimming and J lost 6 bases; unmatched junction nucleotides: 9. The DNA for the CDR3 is TGTGCCAGCAGGCCAGCGGGAGGCCCAAGCGAGCAGTACTTC. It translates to CASRPAGGPSEQYF.

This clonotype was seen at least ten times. The CDR3 DNA is TGCGCCAGCTATGACGGAACTAACTATGGCTACACCTTC. Amino acid sequence: CASYDGTNYGYTF. The rearrangement uses TRBV5-1 and TRBJ1-2; no reliable D call. From germline, CDR1 is SGHRS and CDR2 YFSETQ. Deletions cut 7 bases from V and 0 bases from J, with 10 bases between. The CDR3 extends over 13 amino acids.

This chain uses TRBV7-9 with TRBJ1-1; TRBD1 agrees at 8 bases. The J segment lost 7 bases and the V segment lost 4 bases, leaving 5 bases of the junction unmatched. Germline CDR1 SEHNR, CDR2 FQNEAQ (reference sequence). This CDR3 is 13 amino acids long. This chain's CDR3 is CASSSQGAGEAFF. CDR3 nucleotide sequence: TGTGCCAGCAGCTCCCAGGGGGCCGGTGAAGCTTTCTTT.

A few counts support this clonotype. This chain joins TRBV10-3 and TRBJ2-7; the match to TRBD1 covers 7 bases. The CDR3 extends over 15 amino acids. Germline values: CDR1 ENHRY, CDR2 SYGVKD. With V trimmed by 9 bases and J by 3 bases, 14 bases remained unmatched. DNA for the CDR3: TGTGCCATTAAGGCGTCCAGGGGACAGCACTACGAGCAGTACTTC. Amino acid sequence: CAIKASRGQHYEQYF.

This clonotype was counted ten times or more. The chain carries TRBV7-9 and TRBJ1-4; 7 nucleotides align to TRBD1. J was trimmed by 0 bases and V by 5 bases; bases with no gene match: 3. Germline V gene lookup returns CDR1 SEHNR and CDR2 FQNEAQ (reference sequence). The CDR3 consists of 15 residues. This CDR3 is CASSPGQTTNEKLFF. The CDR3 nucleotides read TGTGCCAGCAGCCCGGGACAGACAACTAATGAAAAACTGTTTTTT. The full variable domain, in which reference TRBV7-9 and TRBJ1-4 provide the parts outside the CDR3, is DTGVSQNPRHKITKRGQNVTFRCDPISEHNRLYWYRQTLGQGPEFLTYFQNEAQLEKSRLLSDRFSAERPKGSFSTLEIQRTEQGDSAMYLCASSPGQTTNEKLFFGSGTQLSVL.

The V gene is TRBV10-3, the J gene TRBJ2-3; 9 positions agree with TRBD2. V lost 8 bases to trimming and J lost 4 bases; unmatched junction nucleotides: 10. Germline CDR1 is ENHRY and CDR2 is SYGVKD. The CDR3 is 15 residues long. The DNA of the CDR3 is TGTGCCATCGGGCGACTAGCGGATGGATCAGATACGCAGTATTTT. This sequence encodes CAIGRLADGSDTQYF.

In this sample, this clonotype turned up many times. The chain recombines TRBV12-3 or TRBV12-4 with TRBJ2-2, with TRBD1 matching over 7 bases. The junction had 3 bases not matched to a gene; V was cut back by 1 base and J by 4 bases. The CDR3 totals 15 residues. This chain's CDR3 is CASSLVGGRTGELFF. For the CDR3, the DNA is TGTGCCAGCAGTTTAGTAGGGGGCCGCACCGGGGAGCTGTTTTTT.

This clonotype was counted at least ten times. CDR3 coding DNA: TGTGCCAGCAGCCCCAATTTAAGCAATCAGCCCCAGCATTTT. Amino acid sequence: CASSPNLSNQPQHF. V and J are TRBV7-2 and TRBJ1-5; no firm D call. This CDR3 region has 14 residues. The germline CDR1 and CDR2 sequences are SGHTA and FQGNSA. The ends were cut back, 5 bases at V and 1 base at J, with 9 bases in the middle.

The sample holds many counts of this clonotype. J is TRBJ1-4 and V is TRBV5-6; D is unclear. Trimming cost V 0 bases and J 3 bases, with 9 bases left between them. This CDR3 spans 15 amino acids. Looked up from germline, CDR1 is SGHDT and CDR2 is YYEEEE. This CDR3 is CASSLERGANEKLFF. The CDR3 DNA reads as TGTGCCAGCAGCTTGGAGCGGGGAGCTAATGAAAAACTGTTTTTT.